The text below deals with one T cell receptor beta chain. These data are taken from a study of OX40 agonist ivuxolimab in advanced cancers. Across the whole study: People who had prior anti-PD-1, anti-PD-L1 or anti-CTLA-4 therapy could take part, and roughly 40% had some.

Sequencing was performed with immunoSEQ multiplex PCR; in TCRdb, only in-frame clones are kept and a portion is missing. In the table there are 20,000 to 25,000 clones, around nine tenths of which are singletons. The sequenced sample was CD4+ or CD8+ T cells sorted from blood, obtained in a trial of the OX40 agonist ivuxolimab. This clonotype originated in an adult with an advanced solid tumor such as melanoma, head and neck, liver or kidney cancer.

This CDR3 reads CASSSGQGMNTEAFF. The CDR3 nucleotides read TGTGCCAGCAGCAGTGGACAGGGCATGAACACTGAAGCTTTCTTT. The chain combines TRBV7-6 with TRBJ1-1, with 8 bases that match TRBD1. Germline lookup yields CDR1 SGHVS and CDR2 FNYEAQ. After removal of 5 bases from V and 0 bases from J, the junction contained 5 bases not matched to a gene. The CDR3 contains 15 residues.